This TCR beta chain originates from a study of neoadjuvant anti-PD-1 for oral cavity cancer. Overall study: Most patients had three to four biweekly doses of 3 mg/kg nivolumab before resection. Findings and caveats of the study: TCR analyses covered only a few patients per response group. PBMC Gini-index clonality exceeded responders' in non-responders post-nivolumab.

PBMCs were not maintained or expanded in culture before analysis. As regards this clone: Its target is not known.

Repertoires were generated with immunoSEQ multiplex PCR, while TCRdb's copy carries only in-frame clones and drops some. The sample lists 84,000 or so clones, 84% occurring once. CDR3 length equals 15 residues. The V gene's germline CDR1 is WSHSY and CDR2 SAAADI. V dropped 1 base and J dropped 5; count of bases not matched to a gene: 5. This chain joins TRBV10-2 and TRBJ2-1; 7 bases are a match to TRBD2. This specimen was PBMCs, taken before nivolumab (anti-PD-1) treatment. This clonotype was sampled from a person between 40 and 80 years old with oral cavity squamous cell carcinoma. CDR3 DNA sequence: TGCGCCAGCAGTGAGTGGGGAGGGGCCGACAATGAGCAGTTCTTC. Its protein is CASSEWGGADNEQFF.